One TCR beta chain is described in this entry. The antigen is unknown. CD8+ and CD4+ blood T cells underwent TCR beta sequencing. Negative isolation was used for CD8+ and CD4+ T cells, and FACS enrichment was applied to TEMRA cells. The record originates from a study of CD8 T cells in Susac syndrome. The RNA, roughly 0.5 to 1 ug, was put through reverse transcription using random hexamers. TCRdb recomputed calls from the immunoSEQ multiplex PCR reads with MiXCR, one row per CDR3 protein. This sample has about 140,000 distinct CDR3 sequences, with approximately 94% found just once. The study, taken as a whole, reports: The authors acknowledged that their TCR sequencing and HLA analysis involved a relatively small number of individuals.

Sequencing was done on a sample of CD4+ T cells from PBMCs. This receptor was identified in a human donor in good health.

Written as DNA, the CDR3 is TGTGCCAGCAGTCATGGAGGGGACTATGGCTACACCTTC. This codes for CASSHGGDYGYTF. The chain uses TRBV6-1 and TRBJ1-2, with TRBD1 as a possible D gene (5 bases). CDR1 and CDR2 from the germline V gene are MNHNS and SASEGT. V dropped 5 bases and J dropped 3 bases, with 10 bases sitting between them. This CDR3 comprises 13 residues.